This is a list of T cell receptor beta chains from one sample in a study of patients and donors after allogeneic stem cell transplantation. Each CDR3 protein gets one entry after TCRdb re-called the RT-PCR reads with MiXCR. The table lists about 960,000 distinct CDR3 sequences, under 20% of them singletons, with around 6% in the top ten. Sequenced sample: blood, either unsorted or a sorted T cell fraction (not recorded which). The receptors here all came from a human donor who was either an allogeneic HSCT recipient or a stem cell or donor lymphocyte infusion donor (not recorded which). It is not recorded whose cells these are; they may come from a transplant donor. Both conserved end residues are part of each CDR3. D genes are given only for firm matches. The size field is filled for only some rows; it gives once, few, many or a size class.

TRBD1 - TRBJ1-3 TRBV4-1 CASSQDFAKTGGPSGNTIYF TGCGCCAGCAGCCAAGATTTCGCCAAGACAGGGGGCCCCTCTGGAAACACCATATATTTT
- - TRBJ1-1 TRBV13 CAGGWLGANTEAFF TGTGCCGGGGGATGGTTGGGAGCTAACACTGAAGCTTTCTTT
- - TRBJ1-2 TRBV5-1 CASSLFTALNYGYTF TGCGCCAGCAGCTTGTTTACCGCCCTTAACTATGGCTACACCTTC
TRBD2 - TRBJ2-3 TRBV20-1 CSARAGAGVGDTQYF TGCAGTGCTAGAGCGGGAGCGGGAGTAGGAGATACGCAGTATTTT
- - TRBJ2-3 TRBV7-6 CASSLGGDRTDTQYF TGTGCCAGCAGCTTAGGCGGGGACAGAACAGATACGCAGTATTTT
- - TRBJ2-7 TRBV6-5 CATMRASYEQYF TGTGCCACGATGAGGGCCTCCTACGAGCAGTACTTC
- few TRBJ2-7 TRBV5-6 CASSFQGEQYF TGTGCCAGCAGCTTCCAGGGAGAGCAGTACTTC
TRBD1 few TRBJ1-2 TRBV7-9 CASSLHDPRDRGSGYTF TGTGCCAGCAGCTTACACGATCCCCGGGACAGGGGATCTGGCTACACCTTC
- few TRBJ2-3 TRBV20-1 CSARRGPRGTDTQYF TGCAGTGCTAGGAGGGGACCTAGGGGCACAGATACGCAGTATTTT
TRBD1 few TRBJ1-1 TRBV7-2 CASSYNTGGWNTEAFF TGTGCCAGCAGCTATAATACAGGGGGCTGGAACACTGAAGCTTTCTTT
- few TRBJ2-2 TRBV9 CASSTQTEVGELFF TGTGCCAGCAGCACCCAGACAGAGGTCGGGGAGCTGTTTTTT
- - TRBJ2-5 TRBV24-1 CATSATTFQETQYF TGTGCCACCAGCGCCACGACATTCCAAGAGACCCAGTACTTC
- many TRBJ1-5 TRBV12-3/TRBV12-4 CASSLRGNQPQHF TGTGCCAGCAGCCTCCGTGGCAATCAGCCCCAGCATTTT
TRBD1 - TRBJ2-1 TRBV12-3/TRBV12-4 CASTHRTGTTYNEQFF TGTGCCAGCACCCATCGGACAGGGACAACCTACAATGAGCAGTTCTTC
- - TRBJ2-1 TRBV7-3 CASSLTGGNNEQFF TGTGCCAGCAGCTTAACGGGGGGTAACAATGAGCAGTTCTTC
- few TRBJ2-6 TRBV29-1 CSVYYLGANVLTF TGCAGCGTTTATTACTTAGGGGCCAACGTCCTGACTTTC
- few TRBJ1-5 TRBV20-1 CSARRRDKSNQPQHF TGCAGTGCTAGGAGACGGGACAAGAGCAATCAGCCCCAGCATTTT
TRBD2 - TRBJ2-2 TRBV5-1 CASSSTSGRFTGELFF TGCGCCAGCAGCTCCACTAGCGGGAGATTCACCGGGGAGCTGTTTTTT
TRBD1 - TRBJ2-5 TRBV27 CASSRDRGLQETQYF TGTGCCAGCAGTCGGGACAGGGGGCTCCAAGAGACCCAGTACTTC
- many TRBJ1-5 TRBV6-1 CASSQDRSNQPQHF TGTGCCAGCAGCCAAGACAGGAGCAATCAGCCCCAGCATTTT
- once TRBJ1-5 TRBV3-1 CASSQGARGQGYYNQPQHF TGTGCCAGCAGCCAAGGGGCGCGGGGGCAGGGGTACTACAATCAGCCCCAGCATTTT
TRBD1 - TRBJ1-2 TRBV2 CASSEQGAATGYTF TGTGCCAGCAGTGAACAGGGGGCGGCGACAGGCTACACCTTC
- - TRBJ2-5 TRBV10-3 CAISIGRDQETQYF TGTGCCATCAGCATAGGGCGGGACCAAGAGACCCAGTACTTC
- few TRBJ2-1 TRBV7-8 CASSLVPGTVSTFEQFF TGTGCCAGCAGCTTAGTTCCAGGAACGGTGTCCACGTTTGAGCAGTTCTTC
- few TRBJ1-4 TRBV5-1 CASQRTATNEKLFF TGCGCCAGCCAGAGGACAGCAACTAATGAAAAACTGTTTTTT
- - TRBJ1-4 TRBV12-3/TRBV12-4 CASSSTDLNEKLFF TGTGCCAGCAGTTCGACAGATCTTAATGAAAAACTGTTTTTT
TRBD1 many TRBJ1-5 TRBV12-3/TRBV12-4 CASKGAQGANQPQHF TGTGCCAGCAAAGGGGCACAGGGGGCTAATCAGCCCCAGCATTTT
TRBD1 few TRBJ2-3 TRBV7-9 CASSSNYRGSTQYF TGTGCCAGCAGCTCTAATTACAGGGGGAGTACGCAGTATTTT
- few TRBJ2-1 TRBV4-3 CASSLDGAGGEQFF TGCGCCAGCAGCCTAGACGGTGCGGGTGGCGAGCAGTTCTTC
- many TRBJ2-7 TRBV5-1 CASSLEQFRFDEQYF TGCGCCAGCAGCTTGGAACAGTTTCGGTTTGACGAGCAGTACTTC
TRBD2 - TRBJ2-3 TRBV9 CASSEGTSGGTDTQYF TGTGCCAGCAGCGAGGGGACTAGCGGGGGCACAGATACGCAGTATTTT
- few TRBJ1-1 TRBV5-6 CASSSLTLVENTEAFF TGTGCCAGCAGCTCCCTGACATTAGTCGAGAACACTGAAGCTTTCTTT
- few TRBJ1-1 TRBV30 CAWIWRAEAFF TGTGCCTGGATTTGGCGGGCTGAAGCTTTCTTT